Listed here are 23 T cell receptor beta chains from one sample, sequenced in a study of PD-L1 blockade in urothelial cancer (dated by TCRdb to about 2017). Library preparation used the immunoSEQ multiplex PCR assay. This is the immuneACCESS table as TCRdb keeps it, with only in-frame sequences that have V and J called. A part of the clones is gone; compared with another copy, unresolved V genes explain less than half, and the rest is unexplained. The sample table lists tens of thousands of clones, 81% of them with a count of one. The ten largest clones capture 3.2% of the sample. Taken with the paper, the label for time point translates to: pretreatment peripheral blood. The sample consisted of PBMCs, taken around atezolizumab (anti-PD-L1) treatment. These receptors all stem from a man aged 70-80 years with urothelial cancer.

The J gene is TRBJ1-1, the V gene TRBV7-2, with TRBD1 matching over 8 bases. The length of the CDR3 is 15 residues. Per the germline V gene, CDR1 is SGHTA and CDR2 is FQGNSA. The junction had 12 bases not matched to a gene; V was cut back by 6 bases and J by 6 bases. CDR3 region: CASRQGTGGKSEAFF. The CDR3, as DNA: TGTGCCAGCAGGCAGGGTACAGGGGGTAAATCTGAAGCTTTCTTT.

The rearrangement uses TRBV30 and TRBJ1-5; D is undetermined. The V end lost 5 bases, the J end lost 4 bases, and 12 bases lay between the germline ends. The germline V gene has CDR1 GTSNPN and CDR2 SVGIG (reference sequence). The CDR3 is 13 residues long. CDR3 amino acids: CAWAHTSNQPQHF. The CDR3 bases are TGTGCCTGGGCCCATACATCTAATCAGCCCCAGCATTTT.

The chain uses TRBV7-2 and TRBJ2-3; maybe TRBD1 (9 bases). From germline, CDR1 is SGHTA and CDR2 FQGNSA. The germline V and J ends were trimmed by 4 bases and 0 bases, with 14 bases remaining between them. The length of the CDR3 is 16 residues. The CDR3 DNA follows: TGTGCCAGCAGCTCGGGAGGGACAGGGAGCACAGATACGCAGTATTTT. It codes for CASSSGGTGSTDTQYF.

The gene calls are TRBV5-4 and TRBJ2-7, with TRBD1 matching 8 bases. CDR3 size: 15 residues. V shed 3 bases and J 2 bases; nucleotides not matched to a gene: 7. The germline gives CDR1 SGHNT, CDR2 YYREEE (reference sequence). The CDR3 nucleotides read TGTGCCAGCAGCTCGGACAGGGATGGGCCCTACGAGCAGTACTTC. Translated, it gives CASSSDRDGPYEQYF.

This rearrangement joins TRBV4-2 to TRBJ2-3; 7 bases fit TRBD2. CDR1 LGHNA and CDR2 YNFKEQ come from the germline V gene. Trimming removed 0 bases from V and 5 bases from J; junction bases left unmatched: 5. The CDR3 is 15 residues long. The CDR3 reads CASSQEVGGGDTQYF. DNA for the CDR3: TGTGCCAGCAGCCAAGAGGTTGGCGGGGGAGATACGCAGTATTTT.

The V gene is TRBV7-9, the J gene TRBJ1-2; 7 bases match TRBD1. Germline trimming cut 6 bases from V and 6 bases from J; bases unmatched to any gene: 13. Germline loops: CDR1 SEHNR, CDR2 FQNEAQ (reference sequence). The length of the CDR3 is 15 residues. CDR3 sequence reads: CASRLELTGNHGYTF. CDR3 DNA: TGTGCCAGCAGACTCGAATTGACAGGGAATCATGGCTACACCTTC.

As DNA, the CDR3 is TGTGCCAGCAGCTTGGAGGGGGGGCTGAGCACAGATACGCAGTATTTT. The encoded protein is CASSLEGGLSTDTQYF. The chain uses TRBV5-4 and TRBJ2-3; D is perhaps TRBD2 (7 bases). The CDR3 spans 16 residues. Deletions cut 0 bases from V and 0 bases from J, with 11 bases between. Germline V lookup: CDR1 SGHNT, CDR2 YYREEE (reference sequence).

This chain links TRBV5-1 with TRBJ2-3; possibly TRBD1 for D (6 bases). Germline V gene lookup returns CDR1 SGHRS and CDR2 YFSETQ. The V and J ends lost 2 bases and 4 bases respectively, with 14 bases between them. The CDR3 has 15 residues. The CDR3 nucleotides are TGCGCCAGCAGCTTAGCAGGGGTCGGTTCAGATACGCAGTATTTT. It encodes CASSLAGVGSDTQYF.

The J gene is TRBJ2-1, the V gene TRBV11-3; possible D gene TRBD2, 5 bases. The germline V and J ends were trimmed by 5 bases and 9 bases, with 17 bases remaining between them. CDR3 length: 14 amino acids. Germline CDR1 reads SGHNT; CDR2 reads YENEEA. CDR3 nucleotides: TGTGCCAGCAGCGACGAGGGTCTAGCTGGTGAGCAGTTCTTC. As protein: CASSDEGLAGEQFF.

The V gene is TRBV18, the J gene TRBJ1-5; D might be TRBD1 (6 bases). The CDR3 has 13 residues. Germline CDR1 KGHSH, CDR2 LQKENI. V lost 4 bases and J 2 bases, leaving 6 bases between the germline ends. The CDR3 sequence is CASSQGGNQPQHF. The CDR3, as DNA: TGTGCCAGCTCACAGGGGGGCAATCAGCCCCAGCATTTT. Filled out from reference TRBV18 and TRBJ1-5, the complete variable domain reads NAGVMQNPRHLVRRRGQEARLRCSPMKGHSHVYWYRQLPEEGLKFMVYLQKENIIDESGMPKERFSAEFPKEGPSILRIQQVVRGDSAAYFCASSQGGNQPQHFGDGTRLSIL.

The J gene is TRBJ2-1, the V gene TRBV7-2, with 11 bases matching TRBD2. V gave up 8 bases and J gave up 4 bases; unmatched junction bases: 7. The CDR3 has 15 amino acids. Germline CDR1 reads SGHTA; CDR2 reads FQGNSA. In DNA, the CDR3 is TGTGCCAGCGGATCCGGACTAGCGGGTTACAATGAGCAGTTCTTC. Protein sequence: CASGSGLAGYNEQFF. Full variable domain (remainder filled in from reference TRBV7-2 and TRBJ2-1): GAGVSQSPSNKVTEKGKDVELRCDPISGHTALYWYRQSLGQGLEFLIYFQGNSAPDKSGLPSDRFSAERTGGSVSTLTIQRTQQEDSAVYLCASGSGLAGYNEQFFGPGTRLTVL.

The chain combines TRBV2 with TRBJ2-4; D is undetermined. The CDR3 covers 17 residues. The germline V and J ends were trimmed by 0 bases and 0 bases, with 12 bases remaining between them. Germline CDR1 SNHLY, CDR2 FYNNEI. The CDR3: CASSEALRVQAKNIQYF. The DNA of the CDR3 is TGTGCCAGCAGTGAAGCGCTTCGGGTCCAAGCCAAAAACATTCAGTACTTC.

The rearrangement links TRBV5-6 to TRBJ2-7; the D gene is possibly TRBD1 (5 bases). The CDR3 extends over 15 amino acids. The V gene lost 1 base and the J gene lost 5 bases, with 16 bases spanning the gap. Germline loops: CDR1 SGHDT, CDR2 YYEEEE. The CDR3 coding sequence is TGTGCCAGCAGCTTGACAGGCCCCTTGAAGGACGAGCAGTACTTC. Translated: CASSLTGPLKDEQYF.

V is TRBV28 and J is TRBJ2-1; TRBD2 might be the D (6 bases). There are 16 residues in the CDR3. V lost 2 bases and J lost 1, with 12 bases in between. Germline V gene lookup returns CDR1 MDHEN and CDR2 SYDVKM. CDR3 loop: CASSLRLEVSYNEQFF. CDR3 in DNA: TGTGCCAGCAGTTTAAGACTAGAGGTTTCCTACAATGAGCAGTTCTTC.

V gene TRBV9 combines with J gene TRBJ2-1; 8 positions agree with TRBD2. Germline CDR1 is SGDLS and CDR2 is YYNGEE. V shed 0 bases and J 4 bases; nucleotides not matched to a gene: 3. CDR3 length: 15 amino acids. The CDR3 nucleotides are TGTGCCAGCAGCGTAGTGACTAGCGCTTACAATGAGCAGTTCTTC. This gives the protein CASSVVTSAYNEQFF.

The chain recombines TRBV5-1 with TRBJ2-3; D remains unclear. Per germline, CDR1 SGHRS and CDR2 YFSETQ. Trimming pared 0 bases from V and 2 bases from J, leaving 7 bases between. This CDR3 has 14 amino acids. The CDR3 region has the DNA TGCGCCAGCAGCTTGGGTCTAGACACAGATACGCAGTATTTT. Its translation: CASSLGLDTDTQYF. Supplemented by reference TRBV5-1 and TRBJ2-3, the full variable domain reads KAGVTQTPRYLIKTRGQQVTLSCSPISGHRSVSWYQQTPGQGLQFLFEYFSETQRNKGNFPGRFSGRQFSNSRSEMNVSTLELGDSALYLCASSLGLDTDTQYFGPGTRLTVL.

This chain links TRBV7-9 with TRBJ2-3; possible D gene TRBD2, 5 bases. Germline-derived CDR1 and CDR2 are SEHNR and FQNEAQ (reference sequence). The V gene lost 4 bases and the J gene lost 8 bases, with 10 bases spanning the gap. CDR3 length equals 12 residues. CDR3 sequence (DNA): TGTGCCAGCAGCTCGGACGGAGGTACGCAGTATTTT. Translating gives CASSSDGGTQYF.

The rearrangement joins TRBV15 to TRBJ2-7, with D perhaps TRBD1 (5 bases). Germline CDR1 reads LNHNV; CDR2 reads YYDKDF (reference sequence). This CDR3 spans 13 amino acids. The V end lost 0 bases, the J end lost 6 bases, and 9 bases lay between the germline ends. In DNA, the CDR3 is TGTGCCACCAGCAGAGATGTCAGGGCCGAGCAGTACTTC. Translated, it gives CATSRDVRAEQYF.

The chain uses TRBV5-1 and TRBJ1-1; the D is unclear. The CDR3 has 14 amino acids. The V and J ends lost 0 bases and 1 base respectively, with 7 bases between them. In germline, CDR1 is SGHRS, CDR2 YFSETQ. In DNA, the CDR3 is TGCGCCAGCAGCTTGGGACAAGCGAACACTGAAGCTTTCTTT. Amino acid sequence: CASSLGQANTEAFF.

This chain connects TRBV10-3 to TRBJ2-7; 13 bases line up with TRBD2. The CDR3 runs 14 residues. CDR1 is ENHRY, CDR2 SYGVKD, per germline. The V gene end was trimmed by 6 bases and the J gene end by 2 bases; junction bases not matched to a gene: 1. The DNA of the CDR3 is TGTGCCATCAGGGGGACTAGCGGGACCTACGAGCAGTACTTC. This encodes CAIRGTSGTYEQYF.

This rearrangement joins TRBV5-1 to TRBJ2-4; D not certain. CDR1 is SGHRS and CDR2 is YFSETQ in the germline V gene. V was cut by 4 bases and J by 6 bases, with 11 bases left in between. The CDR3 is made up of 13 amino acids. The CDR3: CASSLPSLNIQYF. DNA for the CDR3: TGCGCCAGCAGCCTCCCCTCCCTAAACATTCAGTACTTC. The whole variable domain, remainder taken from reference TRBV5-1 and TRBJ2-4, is KAGVTQTPRYLIKTRGQQVTLSCSPISGHRSVSWYQQTPGQGLQFLFEYFSETQRNKGNFPGRFSGRQFSNSRSEMNVSTLELGDSALYLCASSLPSLNIQYFGAGTRLSVL.

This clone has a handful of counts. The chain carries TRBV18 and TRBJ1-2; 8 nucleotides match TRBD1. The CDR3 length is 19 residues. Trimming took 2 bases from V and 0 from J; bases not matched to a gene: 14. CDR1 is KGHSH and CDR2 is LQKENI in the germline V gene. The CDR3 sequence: CASSPVHGQGGHPNYGYTF. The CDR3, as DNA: TGTGCCAGCTCACCAGTTCATGGACAGGGTGGGCACCCTAACTATGGCTACACCTTC.

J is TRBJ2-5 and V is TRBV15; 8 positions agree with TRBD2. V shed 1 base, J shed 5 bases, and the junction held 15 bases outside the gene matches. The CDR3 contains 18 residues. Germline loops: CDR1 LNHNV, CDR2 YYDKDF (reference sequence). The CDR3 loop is CATSRGGGPVAGRETQYF. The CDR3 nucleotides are TGTGCCACCAGCAGAGGGGGTGGGCCGGTAGCGGGAAGGGAGACCCAGTACTTC.